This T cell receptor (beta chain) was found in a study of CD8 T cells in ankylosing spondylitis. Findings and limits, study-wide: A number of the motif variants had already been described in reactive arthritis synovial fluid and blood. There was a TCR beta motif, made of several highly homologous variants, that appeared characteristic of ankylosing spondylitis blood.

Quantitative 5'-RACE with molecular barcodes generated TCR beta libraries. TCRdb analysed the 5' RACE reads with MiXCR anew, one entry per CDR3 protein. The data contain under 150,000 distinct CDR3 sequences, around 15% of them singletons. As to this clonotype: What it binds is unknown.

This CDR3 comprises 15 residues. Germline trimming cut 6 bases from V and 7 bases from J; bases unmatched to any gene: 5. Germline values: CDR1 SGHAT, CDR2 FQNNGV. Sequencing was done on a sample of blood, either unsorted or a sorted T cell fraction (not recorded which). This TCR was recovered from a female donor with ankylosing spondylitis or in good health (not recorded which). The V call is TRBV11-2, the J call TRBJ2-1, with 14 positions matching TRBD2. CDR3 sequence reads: CASRAGLAGVNEQFF. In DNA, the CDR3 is TGTGCCAGCAGAGCGGGACTAGCGGGAGTTAATGAGCAGTTCTTC.